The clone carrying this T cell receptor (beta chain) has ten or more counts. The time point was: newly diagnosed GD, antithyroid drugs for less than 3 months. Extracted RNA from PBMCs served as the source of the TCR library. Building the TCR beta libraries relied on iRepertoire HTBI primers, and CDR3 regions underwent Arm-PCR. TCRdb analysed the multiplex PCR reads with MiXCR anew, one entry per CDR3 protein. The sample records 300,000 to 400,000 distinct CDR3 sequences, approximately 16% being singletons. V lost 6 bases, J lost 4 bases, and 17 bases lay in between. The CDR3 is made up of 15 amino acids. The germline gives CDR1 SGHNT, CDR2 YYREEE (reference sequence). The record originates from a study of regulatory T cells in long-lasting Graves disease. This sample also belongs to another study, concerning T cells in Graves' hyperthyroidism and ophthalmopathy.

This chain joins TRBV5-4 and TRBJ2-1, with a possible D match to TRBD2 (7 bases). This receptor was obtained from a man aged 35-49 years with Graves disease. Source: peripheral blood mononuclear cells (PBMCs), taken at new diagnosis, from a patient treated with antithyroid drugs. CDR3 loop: CASIRRGALYNEQFF. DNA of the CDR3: TGTGCCAGCATCAGACGGGGGGCCCTGTACAATGAGCAGTTCTTC.